This T cell receptor (beta chain) stems from a study of T cells in women clearing cervical HPV infection. The CDR3 contains 15 residues. The germline V gene has CDR1 DFQATT and CDR2 SNEGSKA (reference sequence). Assay used: immunoSEQ multiplex PCR; TCRdb lists only in-frame clones, some missing. The sample data list some 30,000 clones. For this clone: The read terminates 3 residues ahead of where the CDR3 ends, so the germline J gene completes it.

Sequencing used blood buffy coat. The gene calls are TRBV20-1 and TRBJ2-2; D may be TRBD1 (6 bases). This receptor was identified in a woman aged 18-70 years with a cervical HPV16 infection that either progressed to CIN3+ or cleared (not recorded which). Partial CDR3 DNA: TGCAGTGCTAGATCCGACAGGCTTCTCAATTCACCG. Residues: CSARSDRLLNSP. The full-length CDR3 reads as CSARSDRLLNSPLFF.